These T cell receptor beta chains were read from a single sample in a study of T cells in Graves' hyperthyroidism and ophthalmopathy. TCRdb ran MiXCR on the multiplex PCR reads and lists one entry per CDR3 protein. The data show more than 450,000 distinct CDR3 sequences, about 15% seen once. Source material: blood. The receptors derive from a woman aged 40 to 49 with Graves' hyperthyroidism. The CDR3 runs from the conserved cysteine through the conserved F or W.

v_call cdr3_aa
TRBV5-6 CASSSPGLAIYEQYF
TRBV3-1 CASSQAVANEQFF
TRBV5-5 CASGIRGLGTGELFF
TRBV30 CAWNIGQETQYF
TRBV6-5 CASSYGGSVQETQYF
TRBV12-3/TRBV12-4 CASSLRDGWSGEQYF
TRBV4-1 CASSQPRTGGEQYF
TRBV7-9 CASSSDTPGTGELFF
TRBV28 CASSLNYGYTF
TRBV20-1 CSAPDTYEQYF
TRBV6-5 CASSYRGAADTQYF
TRBV2 CASSVSGTGGLGQPQHF
TRBV6-1 CASSWGRTNEKLFF
TRBV29-1 CSVFSGRPYNEQFF
TRBV4-1 CASSQYQRTEAFF
TRBV28 CASSRRQGISYEQYF
TRBV4-1 CASSQDTGNTGELFF
TRBV20-1 CSARTGTSPSYEQYF
TRBV28 CASSNLILQGAEDTQYF
TRBV5-1 CASSFPGQVDTEAFF
TRBV27 CASSLLGVLQPQHF
TRBV28 CASSSLLGVGYGYTF
TRBV2 CASKGDTGNQPQHF
TRBV9 CASSVVGEVTGELFF
TRBV19 CASTAGGPYEQFF
TRBV6-1 CASSETGTGKYEQYF
TRBV9 CASSVCYNEQFF
TRBV7-3 CASSPEGQGGTEAFF
TRBV12-3/TRBV12-4 CASSRSWGGEETQYF
TRBV7-9 CASGTEDQPQHF
TRBV7-9 CASGEGSSSYNSPLHF
TRBV10-2 CASMGDSYEQYF
TRBV7-8 CASSLVTVLQETQYF
TRBV27 CASSVRDFSSYNEQFF
TRBV19 CASTPTVSSTTPLEAFF
TRBV28 CASTPTAYNEQFF
TRBV27 CASSFGGQGVGEQYF
TRBV5-1 CASSLTPSGNRVQNTQYF
TRBV19 CASSTTGGSNQPQHF
TRBV19 CATHSRERAYEQYF
TRBV20-1 CSARRLTNEKLFF
TRBV28 CASTHTSGHYNEQFF
TRBV9 CASSETVMTPLHF
TRBV11-2 CASSPGAGSYNEQFF
TRBV4-1 CASSQDNAGLYEQYF
TRBV4-1 CASSQEGGLGNQPQHF